Following are 32 T cell receptor beta chains from one sample sequenced in a study of blood T cells in healthy people across ages. The second PCR ran roughly 6 to 11 cycles with a sample-barcoded 5' primer and J-beta primers. TCRdb reanalysed the 5' RACE reads using MiXCR and keeps one entry per CDR3 protein. This table holds fewer than 950,000 distinct CDR3 sequences, around 36% found once. Sequencing was done on a sample of blood. Every receptor here comes from a man aged 18-30 years in good health.

The sample holds a few counts of this clonotype. The chain carries TRBV12-3 or TRBV12-4 and TRBJ1-1, with a tentative D call TRBD1 (6 bases). The CDR3 has 14 amino acids. Deletions cut 4 bases from V and 0 bases from J, with 9 bases between. CDR3 region: CASSWGQVNTEAFF. The CDR3 nucleotides are TGTGCCAGCAGTTGGGGACAAGTGAACACTGAAGCTTTCTTT.

A word on this clonotype: This could be a read error, since a much larger clone is one nucleotide away. The rearrangement joins TRBV27 to TRBJ2-5, with unresolved D. CDR3 length: 14 residues. Per germline, CDR1 MNHEY and CDR2 SMNVEV (reference sequence). The CDR3 DNA is TGTGCCGAGAATTGGGCCCCGAGGCTAGAGGCCCAGTACTTC. Translation: CAENWAPRLEAQYF.

This clonotype was seen more than once but under ten times. The genes are TRBV12-3 or TRBV12-4 and TRBJ1-5, with a weak D call TRBD1 (5 bases). The germline V and J ends were trimmed by 7 bases and 4 bases, with 14 bases remaining between them. The CDR3 is 14 amino acids. The CDR3 spells CASNPGTANQPQHF. CDR3 DNA: TGTGCCAGCAACCCCGGGACGGCGAATCAGCCCCAGCATTTT.

CDR3 sequence (DNA): TGCAGCGTTGATCCCGCTAGCGGGGGGGTTAAGCGCCAGTACTTC. Amino acid sequence: CSVDPASGGVKRQYF. The chain links TRBV29-1 to TRBJ2-5, with TRBD2 identical over 12 bases. The junction had 12 bases not matched to a gene; V was cut back by 3 bases and J by 10 bases. Germline values: CDR1 SQVTM, CDR2 ANQGSEA. This CDR3 is 15 amino acids long. Complete variable domain (other parts from reference TRBV29-1 and TRBJ2-5): SAVISQKPSRDICQRGTSLTIQCQVDSQVTMMFWYRQQPGQSLTLIATANQGSEATYESGFVIDKFPISRPNLTFSTLTVSNMSPEDSSIYLCSVDPASGGVKRQYFGPGTRLLVL.

This clonotype was seen only a few times. The CDR3, as DNA: TGTGCCAGCAGCTTAGTTCCGGCGGAAAATTCACCCCTCCACTTT. This codes for CASSLVPAENSPLHF. The chain carries TRBV7-2 and TRBJ1-6; no reliable D call. The CDR3 is 15 amino acids. Germline CDR1 and CDR2: SGHTA and FQGNSA. V was clipped by 1 base and J by 7 bases, with 11 bases between them.

This clonotype was found a few times. The chain has TRBV27 and TRBJ1-1; no clear D gene. V lost 3 bases to trimming and J lost 5 bases, with 13 bases between them. Germline V gives CDR1 MNHEY, CDR2 SMNVEV (reference sequence). This CDR3 has 14 amino acids. The CDR3: CASSFSPLGTEAFF. CDR3 coding DNA: TGTGCCAGCAGTTTCTCACCCCTGGGGACTGAAGCTTTCTTT.

This clonotype occurred a few times. The chain carries TRBV18 and TRBJ2-7, with 12 positions matching TRBD1. There are 15 residues in the CDR3. J gave up 6 bases and V 0 bases, and 3 bases lay outside the gene matches. Germline V gene lookup returns CDR1 KGHSH and CDR2 LQKENI. The CDR3 is CASSPPGTGGSEQYF. The CDR3 region has the DNA TGTGCCAGCTCACCACCCGGGACAGGGGGCTCCGAGCAGTACTTC.

This clonotype has only a few counts. The rearrangement joins TRBV11-2 to TRBJ1-2, with D perhaps TRBD1 (5 bases). Deletions cut 5 bases from V and 5 bases from J, with 12 bases between. Per germline, CDR1 SGHAT and CDR2 FQNNGV. The CDR3 has 13 amino acids. The CDR3 spells CASSATEGYGYTF. CDR3 DNA sequence: TGTGCCAGCAGCGCGACTGAGGGGTATGGCTACACCTTC. The full variable domain, with the rest looked up from reference TRBV11-2 and TRBJ1-2, is EAGVAQSPRYKIIEKRQSVAFWCNPISGHATLYWYQQILGQGPKLLIQFQNNGVVDDSQLPKDRFSAERLKGVDSTLKIQPAKLEDSAVYLCASSATEGYGYTFGSGTRLTVV.

This clonotype has a count of ten or more. The V gene is TRBV29-1, the J gene TRBJ2-3, with 7 positions matching TRBD2. J gave up 0 bases and V 7 bases, and 7 bases lay outside the gene matches. Germline-derived CDR1 and CDR2 are SQVTM and ANQGSEA. This CDR3 is built from 14 residues. The CDR3 DNA follows: TGCAGCGCGGGCAGCGGGGTTAGCACAGATACGCAGTATTTT. Its translation is CSAGSGVSTDTQYF.

The chain joins TRBV6-6 to TRBJ2-1; 9 positions match TRBD1. The J segment lost 7 bases and the V segment lost 6 bases, leaving 13 bases of the junction unmatched. CDR1 and CDR2 from the germline V gene are MNHNY and SVGAGI (reference sequence). The CDR3 is 16 residues long. The DNA of the CDR3 is TGTGCCAGCAGCACAACCTCACAGGGGGCGGGAAATGAGCAGTTCTTC. Residues: CASSTTSQGAGNEQFF.

The V gene is TRBV18, the J gene TRBJ2-1, with D hard to call. The end of the DNA is better explained by TRBJ2-7, so the J call may be wrong. The CDR3 loop spans 11 amino acids. Looked up from germline, CDR1 is KGHSH and CDR2 is LQKENI. CDR3 loop: CASSPKNEQYF. The CDR3 DNA reads as TGTGCCAGCTCACCGAAAAATGAGCAGTACTTC.

V usage is TRBV3-1 and J usage is TRBJ1-5; D tentatively reads TRBD1 or TRBD2 (6 bases each). The end of the DNA aligns better with TRBJ2-3, so the J call may be wrong. This CDR3 contains 13 residues. CDR1 and CDR2 from the germline V gene are LGHDT and YNNKEL (reference sequence). CDR3 amino acids: CASSQDRGDPQYF. The CDR3 region has the DNA TGTGCCAGCAGCCAAGATAGGGGGGATCCCCAGTATTTT.

This clonotype was counted at least ten times. The chain has TRBV19 and TRBJ2-1, with 12 bases matching TRBD2. The CDR3 has 16 residues. The germline V gene encodes CDR1 LNHDA and CDR2 SQIVND (reference sequence). The V and J ends lost 5 bases and 1 base, in that order; junction bases with no gene match: 3. The CDR3 is CASSLGLAGSYNEQFF. In DNA, the CDR3 is TGTGCCAGTAGTTTGGGACTAGCGGGTTCCTACAATGAGCAGTTCTTC.

This rearrangement joins TRBV12-3 or TRBV12-4 to TRBJ2-2; a weak D match, TRBD1 (6 bases). The CDR3 is made up of 14 amino acids. V lost 5 bases, J lost 3 bases, and 10 bases lay in between. The CDR3 loop is CASSRQAYTGELFF. In nucleotides, the CDR3 is TGTGCCAGCAGTCGACAGGCGTACACCGGGGAGCTGTTTTTT.

The rearrangement joins TRBV7-2 to TRBJ1-1; D remains unclear. The CDR3 totals 14 residues. Between the trimmed V and J ends, which lost 2 bases and 5 bases, there was a span of 12 bases. From germline, CDR1 is SGHTA and CDR2 FQGNSA. CDR3 nucleotides: TGTGCCAGCAGCTTATCCCGGGGAACAACTGAAGCTTTCTTT. Its protein is CASSLSRGTTEAFF.

This clonotype was observed at least ten times. The chain has TRBV4-3 and TRBJ2-7; 7 bases are a match to TRBD1. The trim removed 4 bases at V and 3 bases at J, leaving 6 bases unmatched. The CDR3 extends over 14 amino acids. Germline V gene data show CDR1 as LGHNA and CDR2 as YSLEER. CDR3 amino acids: CASSLGTANYEQYF. The CDR3 region has the DNA TGCGCCAGCAGCCTAGGGACAGCAAACTACGAGCAGTACTTC.

About this clonotype itself: The germline gene is not matched at one end of the junction; a read error may be the cause. The CDR3 reads CAGSLEPIRGKIYQETQYF. Here the CDR3 DNA reads TGCGCCGGCAGCTTGGAGCCCATCCGCGGGAAGATCTACCAAGAGACCCAGTACTTC. This sequence joins TRBV5-1 and TRBJ2-5, with D tentatively TRBD2 (6 bases). Germline-derived CDR1 and CDR2 are SGHRS and YFSETQ. CDR3 length: 19 amino acids.

The CDR3 bases are TGTGCCAGCAGCCGCCAGGGGTTCTCCTATGGCTACACCTTC. This encodes CASSRQGFSYGYTF. The chain couples TRBV28 to TRBJ1-2; perhaps TRBD1 as D (6 bases). Trimming removed 6 bases from V and 4 bases from J, with 15 bases in between. This CDR3 comprises 14 residues. The germline gives CDR1 MDHEN, CDR2 SYDVKM.

There are a few counts of this clonotype. The chain links TRBV4-3 to TRBJ2-3; 9 bases map to TRBD2. Trimming cost V 0 bases and J 3 bases; bases outside gene matches: 7. Germline V gene sequence: CDR1 LGHNA, CDR2 YSLEER. This CDR3 region has 17 residues. The CDR3 reads CASSQDGGSGGTDTQYF. The CDR3 region has the DNA TGCGCCAGCAGCCAAGATGGGGGTAGCGGGGGTACAGATACGCAGTATTTT.

This clonotype was observed a few times. The chain employs TRBV2 and TRBJ1-1; no reliable D call. The germline gives CDR1 SNHLY, CDR2 FYNNEI. This CDR3 comprises 13 residues. V lost 3 bases and J 5 bases, leaving 10 bases between the germline ends. The CDR3 bases are TGTGCCAGCAGTGAGGCGGGAGGAACTGAAGCTTTCTTT. Protein: CASSEAGGTEAFF.

Worth noting for this clonotype: A much larger clone lies a single base off, so this may be a read error. This rearrangement joins TRBV12-3 or TRBV12-4 to TRBJ2-1; 7 nucleotides match TRBD2. The CDR3 is 15 amino acids. The CDR3 spells CVSRSGAGPYNEQFF. CDR3 in DNA: TGTGTCAGCAGGTCCGGAGCGGGACCCTACAATGAGCAGTTCTTC.

The chain is built from TRBV2 and TRBJ2-7, with D unclear. CDR1 is SNHLY and CDR2 is FYNNEI in the germline V gene. The CDR3 is made up of 11 amino acids. V was shortened by 6 bases and J by 9 bases, with 12 bases between the two germline ends. The DNA of the CDR3 is TGTGCCAGCAGGCCCGCCAATTGGCAGTACTTC. Encoded protein: CASRPANWQYF.

The sample holds a few counts of this clonotype. The CDR3 coding sequence is TGTGCCAGCAGCTTATATCACAGGCCGTCAGAGACCCAGTACTTC. Protein: CASSLYHRPSETQYF. The chain combines TRBV7-8 with TRBJ2-5; D may be TRBD1 (5 bases). V was cut by 2 bases and J by 4 bases, with 14 bases left in between. CDR1 and CDR2 from the germline V gene are SGHVS and FQNEAQ. The length of the CDR3 is 15 residues.

This clonotype came up many times. V gene TRBV20-1 combines with J gene TRBJ2-1, with 7 nucleotides matching TRBD1. The CDR3 loop spans 15 amino acids. Germline lookup yields CDR1 DFQATT and CDR2 SNEGSKA (reference sequence). The junction had 5 bases not matched to a gene; V was cut back by 1 base and J by 2 bases. CDR3 loop: CSARAPTGTYNEQFF. The CDR3 DNA reads as TGCAGTGCTAGAGCCCCGACAGGGACCTACAATGAGCAGTTCTTC.

Worth noting for this clonotype: A read error is likely here: a far larger clone is one base away. This chain uses TRBV5-1 with TRBJ2-3, with TRBD2 as a possible D gene (6 bases). The germline CDR1 and CDR2 sequences are SGHRS and YFSETQ. There are 14 residues in the CDR3. CDR3 protein: CVSSPGLATDTQYF. DNA for the CDR3: TGCGTCAGCAGCCCGGGACTTGCCACAGATACGCAGTATTTT.

In its sample, this clonotype was seen many times. V and J are TRBV3-1 and TRBJ2-1, with a possible D match to TRBD2 (5 bases). Germline assignment: CDR1 LGHDT and CDR2 YNNKEL (reference sequence). This CDR3 comprises 16 residues. V was shortened by 0 bases and J by 4 bases, with 13 bases between the two germline ends. The CDR3 protein is CASSQDPGSSYNEQFF. CDR3 bases: TGTGCCAGCAGCCAAGACCCGGGGAGCTCTTACAATGAGCAGTTCTTC.

This clonotype was seen at least ten times. The chain is built from TRBV5-1 and TRBJ2-1; D is unresolved. V shed 6 bases and J shed 0 bases, with 13 bases lying between them. The CDR3 extends over 15 amino acids. Germline V gene lookup returns CDR1 SGHRS and CDR2 YFSETQ. The CDR3 sequence is CASKPAESSYNEQFF. CDR3 DNA sequence: TGCGCCAGCAAGCCTGCAGAGAGCTCCTACAATGAGCAGTTCTTC.

This clonotype was counted a single time. This chain links TRBV7-9 with TRBJ2-2; 9 bases line up with TRBD1. V gave up 4 bases and J gave up 5 bases; unmatched junction bases: 5. The CDR3 consists of 15 residues. Germline CDR1 reads SEHNR; CDR2 reads FQNEAQ (reference sequence). As DNA, the CDR3 is TGTGCCAGCAGCTCGGACAGGGGTCCTACCGGGGAGCTGTTTTTT. The encoded protein is CASSSDRGPTGELFF.

The sample holds a few counts of this clonotype. V and J are TRBV2 and TRBJ1-1; 10 bases line up with TRBD1. Per germline, CDR1 SNHLY and CDR2 FYNNEI. The CDR3 loop spans 16 amino acids. With 9 bases clipped from V and 3 bases from J, the junction kept 13 bases outside the gene matches. CDR3 coding DNA: TGTGCCAGTCATCGGGACAGGGGCCCAGGGGACACTGAAGCTTTCTTT. Its translation is CASHRDRGPGDTEAFF.

V usage is TRBV29-1 and J usage is TRBJ2-1; no reliable D call. V was pared by 4 bases and J by 0 bases, with 10 bases between. Per germline, CDR1 SQVTM and CDR2 ANQGSEA. The CDR3 covers 14 residues. In DNA form, the CDR3 reads TGCAGCGTTGTAAGGTGGGGCTCCTACAATGAGCAGTTCTTC. Protein product: CSVVRWGSYNEQFF.

The rearrangement joins TRBV28 to TRBJ1-2; D is uncertain. The V end was cut by 5 bases, the J end by 7 bases, with 11 bases between. The CDR3 extends over 12 amino acids. Germline V gene data show CDR1 as MDHEN and CDR2 as SYDVKM. This chain's CDR3 is CASSQNTGGYTF. Here the CDR3 DNA reads TGTGCCAGCAGTCAAAACACTGGTGGCTACACCTTC.

This clonotype came up a few times. CDR3 loop: CASSQEGYSNYGYTF. The CDR3 DNA is TGCGCCAGCAGCCAAGAAGGTTACTCTAACTATGGCTACACCTTC. This sequence joins TRBV4-3 and TRBJ1-2; no firm D call. Germline CDR1 reads LGHNA; CDR2 reads YSLEER. V shed 0 bases and J shed 0 bases, with 8 bases lying between them. CDR3 size: 15 residues.